The clone carrying this T cell receptor beta chain was seen only once. This table comes from immunoSEQ multiplex PCR, and its TCRdb copy is limited to in-frame clones, with some not included. The table shows around 140,000 clones, with around 89% occurring only once. The data were taken from a study of blood T cell repertoires in COVID-19. Per the germline V gene, CDR1 is SSHAT and CDR2 is FNYEAQ (reference sequence). There are 14 residues in the CDR3. Trimming removed 0 bases at V and 5 bases at J, with 10 bases between. The rearrangement uses TRBV7-7 and TRBJ2-5, with D maybe TRBD2 (6 bases). The sequence was obtained from a middle-aged man with active or convalescent COVID-19. Sequencing was done on a sample of peripheral blood. The DNA of the CDR3 is TGTGCCAGCAGCTTAGCGTTCGCGGGGGAGACCCAGTACTTC. Translating it yields CASSLAFAGETQYF.